The clone carrying this T cell receptor beta chain occurred many times. Its antigen remains unidentified. The same CDR3 also results from other DNA sequences found in this sample. The data stem from a study of beta chain features in type 1 diabetes. Trimming took 4 bases from V and 2 from J, leaving 8 bases between them. CDR3 length: 12 amino acids. Looked up from germline, CDR1 is SQVTM and CDR2 is ANQGSEA. TCRB transcripts that were expressed got sequenced, as all of the isolated RNA had been reverse transcribed. Assay: immunoSEQ multiplex PCR; the TCRdb copy retains only in-frame clones and omits some. Of some 220,000 clones listed, about a tenth are singletons. Whole-study results and caveats: cDNA sequencing could over-represent cells with high TCR expression.

Purities over 95% were achieved in all sorted populations. Sample: central memory CD4+ T cells from blood. This TCR came from a man between 18 and 35 years old in good health. This chain uses TRBV29-1 with TRBJ2-5; no reliable D call. The chain's CDR3 is CSVAARQETQYF. The CDR3 coding sequence is TGCAGCGTTGCTGCCAGGCAAGAGACCCAGTACTTC.